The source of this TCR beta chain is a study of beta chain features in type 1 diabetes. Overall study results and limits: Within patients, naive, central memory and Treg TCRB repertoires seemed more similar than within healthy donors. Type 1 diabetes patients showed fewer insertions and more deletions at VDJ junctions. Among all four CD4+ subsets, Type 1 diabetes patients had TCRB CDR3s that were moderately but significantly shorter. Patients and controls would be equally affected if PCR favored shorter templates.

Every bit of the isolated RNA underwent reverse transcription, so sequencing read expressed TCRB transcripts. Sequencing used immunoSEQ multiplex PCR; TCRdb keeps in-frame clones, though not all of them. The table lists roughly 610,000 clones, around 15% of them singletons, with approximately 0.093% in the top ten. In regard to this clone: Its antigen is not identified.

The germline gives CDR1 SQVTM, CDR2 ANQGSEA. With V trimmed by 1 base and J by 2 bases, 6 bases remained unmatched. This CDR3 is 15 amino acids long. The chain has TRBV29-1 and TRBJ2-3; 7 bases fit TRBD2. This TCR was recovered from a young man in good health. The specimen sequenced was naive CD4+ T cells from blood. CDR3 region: CSVEGSGETTDTQYF. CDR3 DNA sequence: TGCAGCGTTGAAGGGAGCGGGGAAACCACAGATACGCAGTATTTT.